Detailed here is one TCR beta chain. Its matching antigen is unknown. The data were taken from a study of T cell responses to AZD1222 COVID-19 vaccine. Whole-study context: Pooled in the analysis were second doses at about 4 or about 12 weeks.

Points from the study as a whole: Donors in the cohort were predominantly white British and more often female, and clonal diversity was possibly underestimated. Repertoires in all cases were sampled only once the peak T cell response had passed.

Measured with immunoSEQ multiplex PCR; TCRdb has only the in-frame clones, and not every one. Found here are 90,000 to 150,000 clones, 75% to 90% of them singletons; the top ten hold around 2.4%. Trimming took 5 bases from V and 0 from J, leaving 14 bases between them. The germline V gene encodes CDR1 MNHEY and CDR2 SVGAGI. This CDR3 contains 15 residues. This chain links TRBV6-5 with TRBJ2-7; a weak D match, TRBD1 (5 bases). The TCR was taken from an adult in good health. The starting material was peripheral blood, obtained on day 0 of AZD1222 vaccination. CDR3 DNA sequence: TGTGCCAGCAGTCCGCGACAGCGAAGCTCCTACGAGCAGTACTTC. It yields the protein CASSPRQRSSYEQYF.